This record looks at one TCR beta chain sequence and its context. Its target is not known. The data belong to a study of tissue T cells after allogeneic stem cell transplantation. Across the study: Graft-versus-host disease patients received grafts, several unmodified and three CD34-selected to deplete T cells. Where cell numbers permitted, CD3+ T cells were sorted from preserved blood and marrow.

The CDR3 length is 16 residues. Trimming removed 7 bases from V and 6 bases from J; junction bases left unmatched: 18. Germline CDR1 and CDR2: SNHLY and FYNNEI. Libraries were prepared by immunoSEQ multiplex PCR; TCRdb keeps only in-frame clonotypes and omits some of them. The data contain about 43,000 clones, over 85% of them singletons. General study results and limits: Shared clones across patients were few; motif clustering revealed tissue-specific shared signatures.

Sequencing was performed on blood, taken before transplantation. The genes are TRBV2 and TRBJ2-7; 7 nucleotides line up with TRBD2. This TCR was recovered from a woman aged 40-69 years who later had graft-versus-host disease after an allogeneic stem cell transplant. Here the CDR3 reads CASKWAAGVSGAEQYF. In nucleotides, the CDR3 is TGTGCCAGCAAATGGGCGGCGGGAGTTTCGGGTGCCGAGCAGTACTTC.